This T cell receptor (beta chain) was recovered during a study of T cells in localized non-small cell lung cancer. Study observations and caveats: Paired adjacent lung recovered a median approximately 62 of the top 100 tumor clones. Highest T cell clonality was seen in uninvolved adjacent lung, surpassing that measured in tumor.

For this clone: Its target is not known.

The table came from immunoSEQ multiplex PCR; TCRdb's copy has only in-frame clones and leaves some out. Among 3,000 to 4,000 clones listed, over 30% were seen once. There are 16 residues in the CDR3. The trim removed 4 bases at V and 4 bases at J, leaving 12 bases unmatched. CDR1 is KGHSH, CDR2 LQKENI, per germline. V gene TRBV18 combines with J gene TRBJ1-2; 7 bases map to TRBD1. The sample in question was normal lung tissue next to the tumor, obtained before any cancer treatment. This clonotype originated in a woman aged 35 to 75 with stage I lung adenocarcinoma. The CDR3 DNA sequence: TGTGCCAGCTCACAGAACCCCGGACAGGACTTCTATGGCTACACCTTC. Translating gives CASSQNPGQDFYGYTF.